This TCR beta chain was profiled in a study of blood T cell repertoires in COVID-19. Study in general: COVID-19 samples collected from the United States, Italy and Spain covered acute and convalescent phases. PBMCs, B-cell-depleted T cells, or T cells provided the cDNA or gDNA that made up the material.

Per the original data handling: Counts of nucleated cells, estimated from reference gene primer amplification, were obtained. The protocol was immunoSEQ multiplex PCR, while the TCRdb copy is restricted to in-frame clones and leaves out a portion. The DNA gave D and trimming, while V, J and clone size come from that table. The sample holds hundreds of thousands of clones, over 80% seen once. CDR3 length: 13 residues. CDR1 SGHNT and CDR2 YENEEA come from the germline V gene. J lost 3 bases, V lost 4 bases, and 2 bases had no gene match. The sample was peripheral blood. This clonotype was sampled from a woman aged 35 to 49 who had recovered from COVID-19. The V and J genes are TRBV11-3 and TRBJ1-1; 7 bases are shared with TRBD1. The CDR3 loop is CASSSQGDTEAFF. The CDR3 DNA reads TGTGCCAGCAGCTCCCAGGGGGACACTGAAGCTTTCTTT.